The 25 T cell receptor beta chains below were found in one sample sequenced in a study of response to subunit inactivated influenza vaccine. TCRdb itself ran the RT-PCR reads through MiXCR, one entry per CDR3 protein. The table lists roughly 700,000 distinct CDR3 sequences, approximately 15% of them singletons, with around 6.5% in the top ten. The sequencing here drew on PBMCs from blood, taken 14 to 15 days before vaccination. These receptors all stem from a man in his forties or fifties who received an inactivated influenza vaccine.

The gene calls are TRBV6-6 and TRBJ2-7; 7 bases agree with TRBD1. The germline V gene has CDR1 MNHNY and CDR2 SVGAGI (reference sequence). The CDR3 runs 13 residues. Losses at the gene ends were 5 bases for V and 3 bases for J; bases not matched to a gene: 4. The CDR3 nucleotides are TGTGCCAGCAGTGCACAGGGGAACTACGAGCAGTACTTC. Translation: CASSAQGNYEQYF.

This clonotype turned up a few times. This chain connects TRBV4-2 to TRBJ2-1; 7 bases agree with TRBD1. V was clipped by 4 bases and J by 0 bases; unmatched bases: 3. The CDR3 sequence is 15 residues long. Germline CDR1 and CDR2: LGHNA and YNFKEQ. The CDR3 loop is CASSLNRGSYNEQFF. The CDR3 bases are TGTGCCAGCAGCCTCAACAGGGGCTCCTACAATGAGCAGTTCTTC.

In its sample, this clonotype was seen a few times. This chain links TRBV27 with TRBJ2-1, with 9 bases lining up with TRBD1. Germline values: CDR1 MNHEY, CDR2 SMNVEV (reference sequence). Trimming cost V 5 bases and J 0 bases; bases outside gene matches: 14. This CDR3 spans 19 amino acids. Here the CDR3 DNA reads TGTGCCAGCAGTCCAAAAGGGACAGGGTACTTGGTCTCCTACAATGAGCAGTTCTTC. Encoded protein: CASSPKGTGYLVSYNEQFF.

The J gene is TRBJ2-3, the V gene TRBV7-8; 7 bases line up with TRBD1. This CDR3 has 18 residues. Trimming cost V 5 bases and J 3 bases; bases outside gene matches: 17. Looked up from germline, CDR1 is SGHVS and CDR2 is FQNEAQ. Here the CDR3 reads CASSNQRDSRIKTDTQYF. The CDR3 coding sequence is TGTGCCAGCAGCAACCAACGGGACAGCAGGATCAAGACAGATACGCAGTATTTT.

This clonotype appeared many times. The rearrangement joins TRBV12-3 or TRBV12-4 to TRBJ2-5, with 7 bases that match TRBD1. This CDR3 comprises 14 residues. V shed 7 bases and J 4 bases; nucleotides not matched to a gene: 9. The CDR3 DNA follows: TGTGCCAGCAACAGTCGGGACAGACTAGAGACCCAGTACTTC. Residues: CASNSRDRLETQYF.

The table lists this clonotype with many counts. The chain has TRBV11-2 and TRBJ1-1, with D unresolved. Germline CDR1 reads SGHAT; CDR2 reads FQNNGV. The V gene lost 1 base and the J gene lost 4 bases, with 10 bases spanning the gap. CDR3 length: 14 amino acids. The CDR3 sequence: CASSLVPGATEAFF. CDR3 DNA sequence: TGTGCCAGCAGCTTAGTTCCGGGCGCCACTGAAGCTTTCTTT.

V usage is TRBV3-1 and J usage is TRBJ1-1; no clear D. CDR3 size: 14 residues. Germline V gives CDR1 LGHDT, CDR2 YNNKEL (reference sequence). V was shortened by 3 bases and J by 1 base, with 9 bases between the two germline ends. The CDR3 bases are TGTGCCAGCAGCCACCCTGAAGGGAACACTGAAGCTTTCTTT. Translating it yields CASSHPEGNTEAFF.

This chain links TRBV29-1 with TRBJ2-3; 8 nucleotides line up with TRBD1. V dropped 1 base and J dropped 3; count of bases not matched to a gene: 12. This CDR3 is built from 17 residues. CDR1 and CDR2 from the germline V gene are SQVTM and ANQGSEA. CDR3 protein: CSVEGSPGRGLTDTQYF. The CDR3 bases are TGCAGCGTTGAAGGGTCCCCTGGCAGGGGGCTAACAGATACGCAGTATTTT.

This clonotype was detected only a few times. V and J are TRBV20-1 and TRBJ2-1; tentatively, D is TRBD1 or TRBD2 (7 bases each). Trimming cost V 0 bases and J 1 base, with 13 bases left between them. The CDR3 loop spans 16 amino acids. The germline V gene has CDR1 DFQATT and CDR2 SNEGSKA (reference sequence). The DNA of the CDR3 is TGCAGTGCTAGAGACCCAGGGGGGGGGTCCTACAATGAGCAGTTCTTC. It codes for CSARDPGGGSYNEQFF.

This sequence joins TRBV5-4 and TRBJ2-1; 16 nucleotides line up with TRBD2. Germline V CDR1 and CDR2: SGHNT, YYREEE (reference sequence). V dropped 3 bases and J dropped 8; count of bases not matched to a gene: 5. The CDR3 is 16 amino acids. The CDR3 spells CASSSGLAGGRDEQFF. CDR3 nucleotides: TGTGCCAGCAGCTCGGGACTAGCGGGGGGGCGCGATGAGCAGTTCTTC.

This clonotype was detected only a few times. V is TRBV4-2 and J is TRBJ2-4; D is unclear. From germline, CDR1 is LGHNA and CDR2 YNFKEQ. V shed 0 bases and J shed 0 bases, with 9 bases lying between them. The CDR3 loop spans 16 amino acids. The CDR3 loop is CASSQEQTVAKNIQYF. As DNA, the CDR3 is TGTGCCAGCAGCCAAGAACAGACCGTAGCCAAAAACATTCAGTACTTC.

This clonotype was counted between two and nine times. The chain has TRBV7-6 and TRBJ1-6; D is unresolved. The CDR3 is made up of 14 amino acids. Germline assignment: CDR1 SGHVS and CDR2 FNYEAQ. Trimming removed 5 bases at V and 8 bases at J, with 13 bases between. Here the CDR3 reads CASSALGPDSPLHF. CDR3 in DNA: TGTGCCAGCAGCGCCTTAGGGCCAGATTCACCCCTCCACTTT.

This chain uses TRBV6-1 with TRBJ1-1; tentatively, D is TRBD1 (6 bases). Germline V gene lookup returns CDR1 MNHNS and CDR2 SASEGT. The CDR3 is made up of 15 amino acids. Trimming took off 7 bases at V and 2 bases at J, with 17 bases between the two ends. The CDR3 nucleotides are TGTGCCAGCACCGTTGGGGGGCTGGGAAACACTGAAGCTTTCTTT. It is translated as CASTVGGLGNTEAFF.

The chain joins TRBV4-2 to TRBJ2-1; D is unresolved. Germline CDR1 and CDR2: LGHNA and YNFKEQ. V was clipped by 0 bases and J by 2 bases, with 17 bases between them. The CDR3 is 18 amino acids. The CDR3 spells CASSQDGLRRNPYNEQFF. In nucleotides, the CDR3 is TGTGCCAGCAGCCAAGATGGATTAAGGCGTAACCCCTACAATGAGCAGTTCTTC.

The CDR3 DNA sequence: TGCGCCAGCAGCCCGGAGGGCGTCGGAGCCTACGAGCAGTACTTC. This encodes CASSPEGVGAYEQYF. J is TRBJ2-7 and V is TRBV5-1; D perhaps matches TRBD2 (6 bases). CDR1 SGHRS and CDR2 YFSETQ come from the germline V gene. The CDR3 is 15 residues long. With 4 bases removed from V and 2 bases from J, the gap between germline ends came to 16 bases.

This chain connects TRBV11-2 to TRBJ2-1; 9 bases align to TRBD2. CDR3 size: 19 residues. Trimming at V came to 1 base and at J to 2 bases, leaving 12 bases not matched to a gene. Germline V CDR1 and CDR2: SGHAT, FQNNGV. CDR3: CASSLVFSGGRVTYNEQFF. In DNA, the CDR3 is TGTGCCAGCAGCTTAGTGTTCAGCGGGGGGCGGGTAACCTACAATGAGCAGTTCTTC.

At least ten counts were recorded for this clonotype. This rearrangement joins TRBV5-1 to TRBJ2-5, with D uncertain. Trimming took off 4 bases at V and 2 bases at J, with 6 bases between the two ends. The CDR3 is 12 residues long. Germline CDR1 is SGHRS and CDR2 is YFSETQ. CDR3 protein: CASSPTQETQYF. The CDR3, as DNA: TGCGCCAGCAGCCCGACACAAGAGACCCAGTACTTC.

Only a few counts were recorded for this clonotype. The V and J genes are TRBV19 and TRBJ2-1; TRBD2 matches 8 bases. V shed 4 bases, J shed 3 bases, and the junction held 5 bases outside the gene matches. The germline V gene encodes CDR1 LNHDA and CDR2 SQIVND (reference sequence). The CDR3 totals 15 residues. CDR3 nucleotide sequence: TGTGCCAGTAGTAAACTAGCGGAGAGCTACAATGAGCAGTTCTTC. Its translation: CASSKLAESYNEQFF.

This sequence joins TRBV12-3 or TRBV12-4 and TRBJ2-1; D is unresolved. This CDR3 region has 16 residues. Trimming pared 3 bases from V and 14 bases from J, leaving 26 bases between. CDR3 sequence (DNA): TGTGCCAGCAGTTTGAGTTGGCCCGTAGACTCGCCGCGAGAGTTCTTC. Translation gives CASSLSWPVDSPREFF.

This clonotype was detected ten times or more. The V and J genes are TRBV29-1 and TRBJ2-1, with TRBD1 matching over 10 bases. Germline CDR1 and CDR2: SQVTM and ANQGSEA. This CDR3 comprises 13 residues. The trim removed 4 bases at V and 9 bases at J, leaving 6 bases unmatched. CDR3 sequence: CSVAGTGVGEQFF. The CDR3, as DNA: TGCAGCGTTGCAGGGACAGGGGTTGGTGAGCAGTTCTTC.

CDR3 coding DNA: TGTGCCAGCAGCTCCCGGGCAGGGCACCCCTACGAGCAGTACTTC. Amino acids: CASSSRAGHPYEQYF. The chain employs TRBV7-9 and TRBJ2-7; maybe TRBD1 (5 bases). The CDR3 has 15 amino acids. Germline CDR1 SEHNR, CDR2 FQNEAQ (reference sequence). V dropped 4 bases and J dropped 2 bases, with 15 bases sitting between them.

A few counts support this clonotype. The CDR3 DNA sequence: TGTGCCAGCAGCAGACTAGCGGGTACCCGGGAGACCCAGTACTTC. It encodes CASSRLAGTRETQYF. This chain links TRBV6-1 with TRBJ2-5, with 10 bases that match TRBD2. The ends lost 6 bases at V and 5 bases at J; junction bases unmatched: 9. The germline V gene encodes CDR1 MNHNS and CDR2 SASEGT. This CDR3 is built from 15 residues.

A few counts support this clonotype. The genes are TRBV30 and TRBJ2-1; the match to TRBD2 covers 8 bases. The V gene's germline CDR1 is GTSNPN and CDR2 SVGIG (reference sequence). This CDR3 is built from 16 residues. V gave up 3 bases and J gave up 2 bases; unmatched junction bases: 9. The CDR3 bases are TGTGCCTGGAGGGGGAGCGGGGGTGGCCCCTACAATGAGCAGTTCTTC. This codes for CAWRGSGGGPYNEQFF.

This clonotype has only a few counts. This chain links TRBV20-1 with TRBJ1-2; 8 bases fit TRBD1. Unmatched junction bases numbered 5, after V lost 6 bases and J lost 8 bases. The CDR3 extends over 11 amino acids. Germline values: CDR1 DFQATT, CDR2 SNEGSKA (reference sequence). The CDR3 is CSAKTGVGYTF. CDR3 nucleotides: TGCAGTGCCAAGACAGGGGTCGGCTACACCTTC.

This clonotype was counted a few times. J is TRBJ1-5 and V is TRBV28; D is undetermined. The CDR3 has 15 amino acids. V was shortened by 7 bases and J by 1 base, with 14 bases between the two germline ends. Germline lookup yields CDR1 MDHEN and CDR2 SYDVKM. CDR3 region: CASTLGLQSNQPQHF. The CDR3, as DNA: TGTGCCAGCACCTTGGGTCTCCAAAGCAATCAGCCCCAGCATTTT. Looking up the rest from reference TRBV28 and TRBJ1-5 gives the full variable domain: DVKVTQSSRYLVKRTGEKVFLECVQDMDHENMFWYRQDPGLGLRLIYFSYDVKMKEKGDIPEGYSVSREKKERFSLILESASTNQTSMYLCASTLGLQSNQPQHFGDGTRLSIL.